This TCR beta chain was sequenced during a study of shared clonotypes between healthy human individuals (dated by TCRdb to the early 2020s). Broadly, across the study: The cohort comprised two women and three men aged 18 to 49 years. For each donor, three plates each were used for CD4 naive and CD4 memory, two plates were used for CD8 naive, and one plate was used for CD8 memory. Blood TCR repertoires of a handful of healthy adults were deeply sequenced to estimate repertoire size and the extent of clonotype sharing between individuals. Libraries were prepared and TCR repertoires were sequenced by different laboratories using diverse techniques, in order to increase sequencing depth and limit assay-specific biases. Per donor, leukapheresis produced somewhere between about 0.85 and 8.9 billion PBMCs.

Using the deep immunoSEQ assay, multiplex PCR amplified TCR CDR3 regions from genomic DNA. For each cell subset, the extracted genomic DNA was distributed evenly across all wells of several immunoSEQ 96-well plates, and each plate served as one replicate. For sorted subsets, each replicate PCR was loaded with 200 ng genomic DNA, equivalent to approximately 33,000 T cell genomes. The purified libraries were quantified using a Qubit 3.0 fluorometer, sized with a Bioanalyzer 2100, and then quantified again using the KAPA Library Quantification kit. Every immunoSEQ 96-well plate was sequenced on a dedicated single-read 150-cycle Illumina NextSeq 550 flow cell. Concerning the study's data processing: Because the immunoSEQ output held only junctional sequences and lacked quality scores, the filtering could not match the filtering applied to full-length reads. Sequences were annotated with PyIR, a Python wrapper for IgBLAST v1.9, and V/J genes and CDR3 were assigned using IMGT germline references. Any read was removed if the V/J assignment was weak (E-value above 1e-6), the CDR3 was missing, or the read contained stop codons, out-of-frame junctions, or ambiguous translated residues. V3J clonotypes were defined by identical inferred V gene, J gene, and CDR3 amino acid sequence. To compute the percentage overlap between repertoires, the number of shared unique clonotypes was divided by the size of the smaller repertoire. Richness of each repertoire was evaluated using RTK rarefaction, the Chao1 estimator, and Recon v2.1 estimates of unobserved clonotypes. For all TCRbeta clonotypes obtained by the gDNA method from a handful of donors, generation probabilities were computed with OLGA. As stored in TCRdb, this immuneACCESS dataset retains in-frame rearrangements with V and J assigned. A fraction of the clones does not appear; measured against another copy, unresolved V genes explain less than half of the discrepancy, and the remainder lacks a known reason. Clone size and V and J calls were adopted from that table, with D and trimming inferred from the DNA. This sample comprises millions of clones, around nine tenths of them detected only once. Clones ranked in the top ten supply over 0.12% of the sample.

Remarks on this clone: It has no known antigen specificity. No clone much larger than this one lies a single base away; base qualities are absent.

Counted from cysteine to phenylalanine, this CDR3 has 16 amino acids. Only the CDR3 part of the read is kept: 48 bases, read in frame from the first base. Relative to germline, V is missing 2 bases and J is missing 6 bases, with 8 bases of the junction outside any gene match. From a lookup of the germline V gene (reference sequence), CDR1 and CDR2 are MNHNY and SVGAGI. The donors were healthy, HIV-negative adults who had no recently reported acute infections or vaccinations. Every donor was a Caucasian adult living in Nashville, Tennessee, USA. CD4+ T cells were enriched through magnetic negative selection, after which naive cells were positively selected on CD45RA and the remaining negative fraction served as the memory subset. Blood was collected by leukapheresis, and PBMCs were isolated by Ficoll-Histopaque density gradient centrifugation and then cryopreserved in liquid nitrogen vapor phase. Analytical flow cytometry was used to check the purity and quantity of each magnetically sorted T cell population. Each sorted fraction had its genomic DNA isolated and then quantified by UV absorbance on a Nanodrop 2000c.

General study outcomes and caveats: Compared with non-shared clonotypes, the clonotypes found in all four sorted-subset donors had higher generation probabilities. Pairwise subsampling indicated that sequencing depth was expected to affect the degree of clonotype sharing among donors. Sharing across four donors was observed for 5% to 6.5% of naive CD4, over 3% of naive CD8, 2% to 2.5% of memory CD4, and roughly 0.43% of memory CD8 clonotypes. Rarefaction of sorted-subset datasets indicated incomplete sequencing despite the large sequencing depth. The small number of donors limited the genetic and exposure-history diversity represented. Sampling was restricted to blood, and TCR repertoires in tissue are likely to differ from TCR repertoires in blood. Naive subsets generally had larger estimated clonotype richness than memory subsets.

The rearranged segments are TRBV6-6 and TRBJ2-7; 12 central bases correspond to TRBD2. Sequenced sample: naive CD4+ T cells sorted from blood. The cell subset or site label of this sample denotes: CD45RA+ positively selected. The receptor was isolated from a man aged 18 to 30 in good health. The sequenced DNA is TGTGCCAGCAGTTACCCTGCTAGCGGGGGGGCAGGCGAGCAGTACTTC. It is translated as CASSYPASGGAGEQYF.